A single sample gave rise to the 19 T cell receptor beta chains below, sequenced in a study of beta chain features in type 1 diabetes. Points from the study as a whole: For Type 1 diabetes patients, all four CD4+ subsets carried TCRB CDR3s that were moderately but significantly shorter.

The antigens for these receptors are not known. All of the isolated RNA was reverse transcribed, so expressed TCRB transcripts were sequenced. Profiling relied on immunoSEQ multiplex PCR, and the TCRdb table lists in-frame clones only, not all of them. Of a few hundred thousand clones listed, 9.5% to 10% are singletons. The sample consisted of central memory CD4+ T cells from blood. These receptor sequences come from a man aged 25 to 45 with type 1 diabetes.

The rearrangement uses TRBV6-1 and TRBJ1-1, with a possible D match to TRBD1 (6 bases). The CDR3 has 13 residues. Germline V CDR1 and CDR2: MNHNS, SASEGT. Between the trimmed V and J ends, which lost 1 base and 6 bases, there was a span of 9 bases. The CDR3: CASSEEGGSEAFF. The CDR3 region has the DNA TGTGCCAGCAGTGAAGAAGGGGGATCTGAAGCTTTCTTT.

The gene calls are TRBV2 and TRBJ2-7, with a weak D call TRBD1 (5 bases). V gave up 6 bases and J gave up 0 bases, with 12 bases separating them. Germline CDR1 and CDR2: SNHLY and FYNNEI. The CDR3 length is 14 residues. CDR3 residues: CASRVTAASYEQYF. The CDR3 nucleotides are TGTGCCAGCAGAGTGACAGCTGCCTCCTACGAGCAGTACTTC.

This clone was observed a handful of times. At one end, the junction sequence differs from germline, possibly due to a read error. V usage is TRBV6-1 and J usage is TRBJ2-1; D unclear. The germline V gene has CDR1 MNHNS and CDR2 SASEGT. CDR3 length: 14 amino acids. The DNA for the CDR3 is TGTGCCATCAGTGAGTCAGAAGGGTTCAATGAGCAGTTCTTC. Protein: CAISESEGFNEQFF.

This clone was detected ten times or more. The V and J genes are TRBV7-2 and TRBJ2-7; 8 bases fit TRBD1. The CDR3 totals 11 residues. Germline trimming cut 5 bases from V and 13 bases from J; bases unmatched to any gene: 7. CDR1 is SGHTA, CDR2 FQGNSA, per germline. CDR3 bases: TGTGCCAGCAGCCCGGCGGGACAGGCATACTTC. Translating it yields CASSPAGQAYF.

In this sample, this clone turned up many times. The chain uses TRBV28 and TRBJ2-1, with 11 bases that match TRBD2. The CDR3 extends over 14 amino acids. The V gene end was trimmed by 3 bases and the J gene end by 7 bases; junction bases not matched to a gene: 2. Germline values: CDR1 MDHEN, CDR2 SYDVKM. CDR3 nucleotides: TGTGCCAGCAGTTTCCCTAGCGGGGGGAATGAGCAGTTCTTC. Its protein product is CASSFPSGGNEQFF. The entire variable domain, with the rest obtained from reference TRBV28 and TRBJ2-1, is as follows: DVKVTQSSRYLVKRTGEKVFLECVQDMDHENMFWYRQDPGLGLRLIYFSYDVKMKEKGDIPEGYSVSREKKERFSLILESASTNQTSMYLCASSFPSGGNEQFFGPGTRLTVL.

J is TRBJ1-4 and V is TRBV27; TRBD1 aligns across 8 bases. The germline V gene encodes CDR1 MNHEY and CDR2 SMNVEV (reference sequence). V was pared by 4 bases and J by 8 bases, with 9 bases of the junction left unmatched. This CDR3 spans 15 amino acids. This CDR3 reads CASSSPRTGMEKLFF. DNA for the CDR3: TGTGCCAGCAGTTCCCCGCGGACAGGGATGGAAAAACTGTTTTTT.

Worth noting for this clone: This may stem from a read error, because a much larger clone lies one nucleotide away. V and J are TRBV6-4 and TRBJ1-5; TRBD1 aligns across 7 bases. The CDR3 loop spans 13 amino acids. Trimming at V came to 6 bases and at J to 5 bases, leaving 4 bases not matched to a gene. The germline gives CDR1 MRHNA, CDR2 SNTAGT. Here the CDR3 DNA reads TGTGCCAGCAGCCCCGACAGGGATCAGCCCCAGCATTTT. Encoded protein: CASSPDRDQPQHF.

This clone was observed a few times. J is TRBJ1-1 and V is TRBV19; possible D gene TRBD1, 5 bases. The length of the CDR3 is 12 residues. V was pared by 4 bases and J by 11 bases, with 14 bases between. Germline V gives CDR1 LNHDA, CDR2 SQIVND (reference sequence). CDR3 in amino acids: CASSRGPSAAFF. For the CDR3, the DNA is TGTGCCAGTAGTAGGGGACCATCAGCGGCTTTCTTT.

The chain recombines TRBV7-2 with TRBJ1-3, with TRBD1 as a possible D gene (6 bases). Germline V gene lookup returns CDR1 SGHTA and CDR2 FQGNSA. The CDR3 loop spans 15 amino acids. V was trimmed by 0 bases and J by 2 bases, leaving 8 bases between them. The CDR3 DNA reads TGTGCCAGCAGCTTAGCGACAGGAGCTGGAAACACCATATATTTT. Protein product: CASSLATGAGNTIYF.

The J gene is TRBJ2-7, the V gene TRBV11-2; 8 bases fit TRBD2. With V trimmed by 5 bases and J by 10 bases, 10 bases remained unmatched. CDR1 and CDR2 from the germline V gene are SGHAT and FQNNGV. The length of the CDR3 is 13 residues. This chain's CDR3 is CASSLGTSPNQYF. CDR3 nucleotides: TGTGCCAGCAGCCTAGGGACTAGTCCAAACCAGTACTTC.

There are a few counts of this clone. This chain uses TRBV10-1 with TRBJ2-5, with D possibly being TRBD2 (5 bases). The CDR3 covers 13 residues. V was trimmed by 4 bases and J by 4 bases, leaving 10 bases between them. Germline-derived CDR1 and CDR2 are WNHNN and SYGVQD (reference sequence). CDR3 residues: CASSGQGRETQYF. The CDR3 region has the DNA TGCGCCAGCAGTGGTCAAGGGAGAGAGACCCAGTACTTC.

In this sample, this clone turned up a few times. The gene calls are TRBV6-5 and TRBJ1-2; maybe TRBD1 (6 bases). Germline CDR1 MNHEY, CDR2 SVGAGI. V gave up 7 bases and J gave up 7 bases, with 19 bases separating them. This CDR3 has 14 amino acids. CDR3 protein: CASTLGARPGGYTF. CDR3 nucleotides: TGTGCCAGCACCTTGGGGGCCAGGCCCGGTGGCTACACCTTC.

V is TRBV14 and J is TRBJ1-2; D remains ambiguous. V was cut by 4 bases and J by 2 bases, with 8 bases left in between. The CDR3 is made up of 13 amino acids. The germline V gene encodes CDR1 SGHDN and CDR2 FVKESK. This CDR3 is CASSPHDNYGYTF. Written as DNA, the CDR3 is TGTGCCAGCAGCCCTCACGACAACTATGGCTACACCTTC.

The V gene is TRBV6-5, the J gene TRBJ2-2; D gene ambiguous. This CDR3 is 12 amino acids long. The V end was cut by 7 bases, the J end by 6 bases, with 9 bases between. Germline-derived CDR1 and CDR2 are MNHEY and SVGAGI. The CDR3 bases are TGTGCCAGCATTAAGTATTCCGGGGAGCTGTTTTTT. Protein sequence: CASIKYSGELFF.

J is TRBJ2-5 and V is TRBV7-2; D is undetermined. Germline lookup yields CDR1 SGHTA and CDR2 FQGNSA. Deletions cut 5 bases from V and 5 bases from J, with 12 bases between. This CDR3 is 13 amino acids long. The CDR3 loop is CASSPRPVETQYF. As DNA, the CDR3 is TGTGCCAGCAGCCCACGGCCGGTGGAGACCCAGTACTTC.

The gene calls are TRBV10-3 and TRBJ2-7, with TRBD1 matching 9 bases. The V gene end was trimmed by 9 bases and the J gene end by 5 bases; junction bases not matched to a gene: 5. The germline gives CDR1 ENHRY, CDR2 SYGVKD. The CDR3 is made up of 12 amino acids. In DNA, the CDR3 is TGTGCCATACTGACAGGGGGAAACGAGCAGTACTTC. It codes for CAILTGGNEQYF.

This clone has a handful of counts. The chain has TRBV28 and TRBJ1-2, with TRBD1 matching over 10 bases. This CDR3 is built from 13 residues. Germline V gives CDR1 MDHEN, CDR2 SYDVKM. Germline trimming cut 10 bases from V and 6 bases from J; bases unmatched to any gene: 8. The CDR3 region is CAILRDRGNGYTF. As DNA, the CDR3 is TGTGCCATATTACGGGACAGGGGTAATGGCTACACCTTC.

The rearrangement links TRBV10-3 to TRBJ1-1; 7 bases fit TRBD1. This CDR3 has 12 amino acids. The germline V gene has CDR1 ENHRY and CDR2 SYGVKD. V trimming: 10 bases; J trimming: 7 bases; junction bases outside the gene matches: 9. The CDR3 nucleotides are TGTGCCACCCGACAGGGAGAGGGTGAAGCTTTCTTT. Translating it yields CATRQGEGEAFF.

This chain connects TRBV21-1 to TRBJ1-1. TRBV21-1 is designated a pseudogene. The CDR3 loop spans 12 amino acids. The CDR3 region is CASSKLGVVAFF. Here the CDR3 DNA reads TGTGCCAGCAGCAAACTCGGGGTGGTGGCTTTCTTT.